This TCR beta chain was retrieved from a study of radiotherapy plus CTLA-4 blockade in lung cancer. Repertoires were generated with immunoSEQ multiplex PCR, while TCRdb's copy carries only in-frame clones and drops some. The sample shows under 95,000 clones, under 90% of them seen only once. The CDR3 has 14 amino acids. From germline, CDR1 is MNHEY and CDR2 SMNVEV (reference sequence). V was pared by 3 bases and J by 1 base, with 9 bases between. V is TRBV27 and J is TRBJ2-5; D remains unclear. The sequencing used peripheral blood, collected from a patient treated with radiotherapy plus ipilimumab. The sequence came from a human donor with non-small cell lung cancer who had stable disease on radiotherapy plus ipilimumab. The CDR3 region has the DNA TGTGCCAGCAGTTTTCGGGCTTCCCAAGAGACCCAGTACTTC. Protein: CASSFRASQETQYF.